This entry is about one TCR beta chain. This sample was taken from a study of technical replicates of blood from a few donors. The J segment lost 3 bases and the V segment lost 3 bases, leaving 4 bases of the junction unmatched. Germline CDR1 MGHRA, CDR2 YSYEKL. The CDR3 totals 16 residues. Data came from immunoSEQ multiplex PCR; TCRdb stores just in-frame clones and leaves some out. The data show approximately 99,000 clones, 96% seen once. The sequencing input was T cells isolated from PBMCs. This rearrangement joins TRBV4-1 to TRBJ2-7; 14 bases are a match to TRBD2. The sequence was collected from a human donor in good health. In DNA form, the CDR3 reads TGCGCCAGCAGCCAGACTAGCGGGAGGGCCGACTACGAGCAGTACTTC. This encodes CASSQTSGRADYEQYF.